This T cell receptor beta chain originates from a study of cytomegalovirus exposure and HLA in healthy donors. Study observations and caveats: In terms of immune exposure information, only CMV serostatus was available.

The PCR contained 60 Vbeta and 13 Jbeta primers. TCRdb's copy holds only in-frame clones and misses some; the assay was immunoSEQ multiplex PCR. This sample has 150,000 to 200,000 clones, with roughly 70% found just once. A word on this clone: Its antigen is not known.

The V end was cut by 2 bases, the J end by 2 bases, with 10 bases between. The CDR3 spans 15 residues. Per the germline V gene, CDR1 is SGHTA and CDR2 is FQGNSA. This TCR was sampled from a male donor in good health and CMV-seronegative. The rearrangement joins TRBV7-2 to TRBJ2-1; TRBD1 might be the D (6 bases). Source material: PBMCs. CDR3 sequence: CASSLMTGPYNEQFF. The CDR3 DNA follows: TGTGCCAGCAGCTTAATGACAGGTCCCTACAATGAGCAGTTCTTC.